Listed here is a single TCR beta chain. The data were obtained in a study of control samples from healthy donors and cancer patients. Germline V lookup: CDR1 LNHNV, CDR2 YYDKDF (reference sequence). V was trimmed by 0 bases and J by 3 bases, leaving 15 bases between them. CDR3 length: 16 amino acids. This table comes from immunoSEQ multiplex PCR, and its TCRdb copy is limited to in-frame clones, with some not included. The repertoire consists of about 160,000 clones, with about 94% occurring once and the leading ten covering about 14%. The TCR comes from a man aged 55 to 70 with colorectal cancer. The sequencing sample was made of PBMCs. V usage is TRBV15 and J usage is TRBJ2-7; possible D gene TRBD1, 5 bases. The DNA of the CDR3 is TGTGCCACCAGCAGAGAAGGGGTAGGAAGCGTCTACGAGCAGTACTTC. Translated, it gives CATSREGVGSVYEQYF.